These 9 T cell receptor beta chains originate from one sample sequenced in a study of CD8+CD57+ T cells in acquired aplastic anemia. Profiling that covered TCR beta VDJ and CDR3 relied on genomic DNA as its template. TCRdb processed the reads anew with MiXCR; each CDR3 protein has one entry. Of about 150,000 distinct CDR3 sequences in the sample, 41% were seen once. Specimen: sorted CD4+, CD8+, or CD8+CD57+ T cells (not recorded which) from PBMCs. These receptors were collected from a human donor in good health, serving as a control.

This clonotype was detected a few times. With a much larger clone just one base away, this may be a read error. This is likely a read error, given that the CDR3 carries no conserved phenylalanine or tryptophan at its end. This chain links TRBV19 with TRBJ1-5, with 9 positions matching TRBD1. The CDR3 totals 19 residues. J gave up 0 bases and V 2 bases, and 11 bases lay outside the gene matches. Germline V gives CDR1 LNHDA, CDR2 SQIVND (reference sequence). The CDR3 nucleotides read TGTGCCAGTAGTATAAGGGGGTGGACAGGGGACTTTAGCAATCAGCCCCAGCATCTT. Residues: CASSIRGWTGDFSNQPQHL.

This clonotype was recorded many times. The chain links TRBV29-1 to TRBJ2-3; D unresolved. The V gene's germline CDR1 is SQVTM and CDR2 ANQGSEA. The ends were cut back, 8 bases at V and 6 bases at J, with 12 bases in the middle. CDR3 length: 11 amino acids. CDR3 protein: CSFYSADTQYF. In DNA, the CDR3 is TGCAGCTTTTACTCGGCGGATACGCAGTATTTT.

In regard to this clonotype: A read error may account for a junction end that differs from germline. This sequence joins TRBV19 and TRBJ2-7; 8 bases are a match to TRBD1. CDR3 length: 14 residues. Germline values: CDR1 LNHDA, CDR2 SQIVND (reference sequence). The CDR3 reads CASSSGQELREQYF. CDR3 coding DNA: TGCGCCAGCAGCTCGGGACAGGAACTGAGGGAGCAGTACTTC.

This clonotype was recorded at least ten times. V gene TRBV5-8 combines with J gene TRBJ2-7, with 11 bases aligning to TRBD2. The J segment lost 5 bases and the V segment lost 0 bases, leaving 4 bases of the junction unmatched. The CDR3 loop spans 15 amino acids. Germline CDR1 and CDR2: SGHTS and YDEGEE. The CDR3: CASSLGLAGPHEQYF. The CDR3 DNA reads TGTGCCAGCAGCTTGGGACTAGCGGGACCCCACGAGCAGTACTTC.

This clonotype was counted ten times or more. Here the CDR3 reads CASSTQENRAGELFF. The CDR3 nucleotides are TGTGCCAGCAGTACGCAGGAAAATAGGGCCGGGGAGCTGTTTTTT. The chain employs TRBV9 and TRBJ2-2; D uncertain. V shed 5 bases and J shed 6 bases, with 17 bases lying between them. CDR1 is SGDLS and CDR2 is YYNGEE in the germline V gene. The length of the CDR3 is 15 residues.

In the case of this clonotype: A much larger clone lies a single base off, so this may be a read error. The rearrangement links TRBV11-2 to TRBJ1-2, with D possibly TRBD1 on 5 matching bases. The CDR3 is 15 residues long. V was cut by 2 bases and J by 2 bases, with 12 bases left in between. Germline values: CDR1 SGHAT, CDR2 FQNNGV. The DNA for the CDR3 is TGTGCCAGCAGCTTACGGGGCCTGGGAAACTATGGCTACACCTTC. It translates to CASSLRGLGNYGYTF.

Of note for this clonotype: Given a much more abundant clone one base away, this may be a read error. This chain uses TRBV27 with TRBJ2-6, with 9 positions matching TRBD1. The CDR3 is 18 residues long. CDR1 is MNHEY, CDR2 SMNVEV, per germline (reference sequence). The DNA for the CDR3 is TGTGCCAGCAGTTTTAAGGGACAGGGTACCTCTGGGGCCAACGTCCCGACTTTC. Amino acids: CASSFKGQGTSGANVPTF.

In this sample, this clonotype turned up many times. CDR3 in amino acids: CSARFGGRNWHNEQFF. Written as DNA, the CDR3 is TGCAGTGCTAGGTTTGGTGGGAGGAATTGGCACAATGAGCAGTTCTTC. This sequence joins TRBV20-1 and TRBJ2-1; D possibly corresponds to TRBD2 (6 bases). V gave up 3 bases and J gave up 5 bases, with 20 bases separating them. The CDR3 has 16 amino acids. From germline, CDR1 is DFQATT and CDR2 SNEGSKA (reference sequence).

This clonotype was seen ten or more times. V gene TRBV6-1 combines with J gene TRBJ1-6, with 8 bases matching TRBD1. This CDR3 region has 14 residues. CDR1 and CDR2 (germline): MNHNS, SASEGT. The junction had 5 bases not matched to a gene; V was cut back by 6 bases and J by 7 bases. In DNA form, the CDR3 reads TGTGCCAGCAGAGGACAGGGAGGCAATTCACCCCTCCACTTT. As protein: CASRGQGGNSPLHF.